This TCR beta chain was documented in a study of T cell responses to AZD1222 COVID-19 vaccine. This table comes from immunoSEQ multiplex PCR, and its TCRdb copy is limited to in-frame clones, with some not included. The repertoire holds approximately 140,000 clones, with about 90% as singletons. In regard to this clone: What it binds is not known.

Study outcomes and limitations: Baseline testing showed seropositivity in only 6 or 7 AZD1222 recipients. Donors in the cohort were predominantly white British and more often female, and clonal diversity was possibly underestimated.

The material was peripheral blood, obtained on day 0 of MenACWY control vaccination. The TCR sequence derives from an adult in good health.

Here the CDR3 reads CASSSGQNEKLFF. The DNA of the CDR3 is TGTGCCAGCAGCTCGGGACAGAATGAAAAACTGTTTTTT. The J gene is TRBJ1-4, the V gene TRBV7-9; 7 positions agree with TRBD1. Germline V gives CDR1 SEHNR, CDR2 FQNEAQ (reference sequence). The V and J ends lost 4 bases and 5 bases, in that order; junction bases with no gene match: 1. The CDR3 is 13 residues long.